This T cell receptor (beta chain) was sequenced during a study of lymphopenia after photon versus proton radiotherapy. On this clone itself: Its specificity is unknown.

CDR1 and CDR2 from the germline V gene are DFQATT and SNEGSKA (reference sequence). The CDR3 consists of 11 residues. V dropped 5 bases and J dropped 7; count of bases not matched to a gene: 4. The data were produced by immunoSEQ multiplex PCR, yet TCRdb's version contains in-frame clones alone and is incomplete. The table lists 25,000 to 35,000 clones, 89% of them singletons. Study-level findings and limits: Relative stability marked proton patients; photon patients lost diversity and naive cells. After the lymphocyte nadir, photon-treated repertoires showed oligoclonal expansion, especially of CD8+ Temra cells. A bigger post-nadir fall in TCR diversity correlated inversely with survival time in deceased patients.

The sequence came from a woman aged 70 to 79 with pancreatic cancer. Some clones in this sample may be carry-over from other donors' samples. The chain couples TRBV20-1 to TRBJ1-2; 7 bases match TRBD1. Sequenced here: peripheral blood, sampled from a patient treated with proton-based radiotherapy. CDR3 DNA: TGCAGTGCTTCCGGGACAGTTGGCTACACCTTC. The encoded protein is CSASGTVGYTF.